This TCR beta chain came from a study of early T cells in non-severe SARS-CoV-2 infection. Study in general: Unsorted whole blood bulk RNA was sequenced, with unpaired chains.

This clonotype was picked up a small number of times. MiXCR, applied by TCRdb to the 5' RACE reads, yields one record per CDR3 protein. This sample carries about 48,000 distinct CDR3 sequences, 7% to 8% of them seen once, and the ten largest clones take roughly 6%. This CDR3 spans 16 amino acids. V trimming: 4 bases; J trimming: 4 bases; junction bases outside the gene matches: 11. The germline gives CDR1 MDHEN, CDR2 SYDVKM. The sample consisted of whole blood. This TCR was recovered from an adult who was a healthcare worker with PCR-confirmed SARS-CoV-2 infection or an uninfected control (not recorded which). The chain recombines TRBV28 with TRBJ1-1; TRBD1 aligns across 8 bases. CDR3 nucleotide sequence: TGTGCCAGCAGTTGGGACAGGTTGGGCGAGGGCACTGAAGCTTTCTTT. It codes for CASSWDRLGEGTEAFF.